This T cell receptor beta chain was found in a study of long-term antiretroviral therapy in people with HIV (dated by TCRdb to between 2022 and 2023). For context, the study as a whole: The earliest samples were collected roughly a decade before the 2015 WHO recommendation for immediate ART, at a time when ART was usually postponed until CD4 counts fell. A total of under 250 cryopreserved PBMC samples were contributed to the cohort by 30 adults with confirmed HIV infection, with samples collected serially over a mean of around 6 years (range 1-12). About 35% of the 30 participants with HIV were female. A retrospective serial study tested whether changes in peripheral blood TRB repertoire composition and diversity were associated with ART initiation and durable HIV suppression. No cross-contamination during QIAcube processing turned up in test extractions that ran a monoclonal T-cell line alongside about 35 polyclonal samples. The full study reports these points: No data were available on ART adherence, viral resistance or therapy changes, limiting inferences about post-ART repertoire changes. Owing to limited PBMC availability, only the TCR beta chain was sequenced, without alpha chain pairing. Because pre-ART samples had limited cell numbers, profiling was done on unsorted PBMC rather than on sorted CD4+ and CD8+ T cells. Compared with controls, HIV repertoires had narrower CDR3 length ranges, and the network structure pointed to an antigen-experienced repertoire that shifted only slightly toward naive after ART. The repertoire was dominated across all time points by expanded TRB clones identified before ART initiation, although this dominance was seen to fluctuate and to decrease in many PLHIV after ART. The samples span the years 2004 to 2017, and the ART regimens used at that time may not be as effective as current regimens. Starting ART was linked to a significant rise in TRB diversity, yet even after long-term ART the diversity remained significantly lower than in transplant donor controls.

Note on this clone: Its target antigen remains unknown. No much larger clonotype is one base removed from it; base qualities were not supplied.

The immunoSEQ hsTCRB v3.0 assay was used at survey level resolution to sequence the TRB variable region. The targeted TRB sequencing depth was about 35,000-55,000 T-cell genomes per sample. An Illumina MiSeq with a v3 150-cycle kit was used to sequence the pooled TRB libraries. The authors' analysis ran thus. Repertoire analysis was performed in R inside a reproducible Nextflow workflow that covered QC, data transformation and analysis. LymphoSeq2, an R package for exploring AIRR-Seq data, was used to implement custom analyses. A few samples that yielded fewer than 5000 total TRB sequences were excluded, so that around 190 HIV repertoires were analyzed. Among the roughly 190 retained HIV repertoires, about 57 were collected before ART initiation and some 130 were collected after ART initiation. Repertoires were downsampled to 5000 TRB nucleotide sequences, and summary statistics were averaged over 100 downsampling iterations. Only TRB sequences with CDR3 regions of at least seven amino acids were retained for analysis. Diversity was assessed using a clonality score derived from Shannon entropy and using the Gini coefficient. In the repertoire networks, any two of the top 5000 CDR3 amino acid sequences were connected whenever the two sequences differed by an edit distance of one. GLIPH2 predicted antigen specificity groups and MHC restriction for TRB CDR3 amino acid sequences. Known CMV, EBV, HIV or tissue antigen associations were flagged by matching CDR3 amino acid sequences against VDJdb and McPAS-TCR. Pre-ART, post-ART and control groups were compared with Wilcoxon signed-rank tests and Holm-Bonferroni correction. TCRdb's version of the immuneACCESS table is confined to in-frame rearrangements and falls short of the full clone set. An unresolved V gene accounts for under half of the shortfall where checked; the remainder is of unknown origin. From that table come the V and J calls and clone size; the DNA was used to work out D and trimming. Counted in this sample were around 34,000 clones; roughly 74% of them appeared once. Of the sample, 3% to 3.5% is held by the ten largest clones.

The cysteine opens and the phenylalanine closes a CDR3 of 15 amino acids. The CDR3 DNA has 45 bases and is translated from base 1. For this chain, trimming is 5 bases at the V end and 3 bases at the J end, and the number of junction bases without a gene match is 9. CDR1 and CDR2 (MDHEN, SYDVKM) derive from the germline V gene. To be included, a participant needed at least one PBMC sample from before ART initiation plus at least two post-ART samples. All participants with HIV were treated in the United States of America. Before DNA extraction, cryopreserved samples containing about 0.9-10 million PBMC were thawed and washed. At the time of the earliest PBMC sample, participants with HIV were aged between about 20 and 55 years. PBMC samples were contributed by each participant from 1-4 timepoints before ART initiation and 2-8 timepoints after ART initiation, with a median of 7 samples. For every participant, serial HIV viral load, CD4+ T-cell count, ART history and demographic data were obtained. A Qiagen kit on a QIAcube was used to extract genomic DNA from unsorted PBMC, with samples processed in batches of 12.

The rearranged chain carries TRBV28 and TRBJ2-5; TRBD1 lines up with 7 middle nucleotides. This specimen was unsorted PBMCs, taken 3 years after starting antiretroviral therapy. The source of this sequence is a man in his forties or fifties with HIV. At the DNA level, the sequence is TGTGCCAGCAGTGATCCCGGGACAGCGGAAGAGACCCAGTACTTC. Protein translation: CASSDPGTAEETQYF.